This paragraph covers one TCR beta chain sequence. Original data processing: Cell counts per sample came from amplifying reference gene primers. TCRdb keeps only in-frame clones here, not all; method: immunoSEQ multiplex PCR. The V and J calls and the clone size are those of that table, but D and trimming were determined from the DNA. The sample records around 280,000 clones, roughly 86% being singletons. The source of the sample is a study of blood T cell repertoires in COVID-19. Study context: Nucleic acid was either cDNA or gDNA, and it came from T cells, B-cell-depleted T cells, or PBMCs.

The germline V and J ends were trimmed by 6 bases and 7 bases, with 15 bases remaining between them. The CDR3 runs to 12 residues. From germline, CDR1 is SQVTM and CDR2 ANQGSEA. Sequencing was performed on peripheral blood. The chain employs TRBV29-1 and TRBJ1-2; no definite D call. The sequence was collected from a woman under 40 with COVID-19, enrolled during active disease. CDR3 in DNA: TGCAGCGTCTCGGTGGGTCGGGGTGGCTACACCTTC. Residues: CSVSVGRGGYTF. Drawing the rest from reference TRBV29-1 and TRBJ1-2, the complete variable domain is SAVISQKPSRDICQRGTSLTIQCQVDSQVTMMFWYRQQPGQSLTLIATANQGSEATYESGFVIDKFPISRPNLTFSTLTVSNMSPEDSSIYLCSVSVGRGGYTFGSGTRLTVV.